This T cell receptor (beta chain) was profiled in a study of T-cell memory formation after mild COVID-19. In the study overall: Largely, TCR clusters stayed within a single donor. Study results and caveats: SARS-CoV-2 specificity of second-wave clones peaking day 37 was unconfirmed. While clones contracting from day 15 to 85 were balanced between CD4 and CD8, later expanders leaned CD4+. Pre-infection memory held some responding clones, suggesting pre-existing cross-reactive T cells responded.

Notes on this clonotype: No antigen is known for it.

This CDR3 contains 14 residues. V was shortened by 5 bases and J by 7 bases, with 14 bases between the two germline ends. TCRdb fed the 5' RACE reads into MiXCR, producing one record per CDR3 protein. This sample carries roughly 110,000 distinct CDR3 sequences, roughly 20% of them seen once, and the ten largest clones take approximately 40%. This chain links TRBV12-3 or TRBV12-4 with TRBJ1-4; maybe TRBD1 (5 bases). Sequencing used PBMCs or a T cell subset sorted from them (not recorded which). The TCR was taken from a man younger than 30 who had mild COVID-19 (a few samples of this study predate the infection). Cell type and time point are not known. CDR3 in amino acids: CASSPWSGPEKLFF. The CDR3 bases are TGTGCCAGCAGTCCCTGGTCAGGGCCTGAAAAACTGTTTTTT.